This T cell receptor (beta chain) is drawn from a study of blood T cells in healthy people across ages. A J-beta primer mix and a sample-barcoded 5' primer were used in a second PCR of about 6 to 12 cycles. Every molecule of cDNA carried a tag from a template-switch adaptor with 12 random nucleotides. Via MiXCR, TCRdb re-called the 5' RACE reads, giving one row per CDR3 protein. This sample carries some 900,000 distinct CDR3 sequences, less than 35% of them seen once, and the ten largest clones take about 18%. The donors, healthy Caucasians from Russia, were aged about 6 to 95. Investigators took approximately 10 milliliters of peripheral blood from every donor. The sequenced sample consisted of blood. This sequence was found in a woman aged 80 or older in good health.

The CDR3 DNA reads as TGTGCCAGCACCCTGAGGCGAAACACCATATATTTT. This gives the protein CASTLRRNTIYF. The V gene is TRBV6-5, the J gene TRBJ1-3; D uncertain. Germline CDR1 reads MNHEY; CDR2 reads SVGAGI. Trimming took 7 bases from V and 5 from J, leaving 9 bases between them. This CDR3 spans 12 amino acids.